This TCR beta chain appears in the sequencing data of a study of T cell changes during pregnancy in multiple sclerosis. The method was immunoSEQ multiplex PCR; TCRdb's version includes in-frame clones alone and lacks a portion of them. Altogether about 99,000 clones are present, around 93% being singletons, with the ten largest covering roughly 0.99%. The sequence was collected from a female donor with multiple sclerosis, enrolled in a pregnancy study. The material sequenced was peripheral blood, taken after pregnancy.

CDR3 DNA sequence: TGTGCCAGCAGCCCCGGAGATGAGCAGTTCTTC. This encodes CASSPGDEQFF. The chain couples TRBV7-6 to TRBJ2-1, with D uncertain. From germline, CDR1 is SGHVS and CDR2 FNYEAQ. The CDR3 contains 11 residues. V was trimmed by 5 bases and J by 8 bases, leaving 7 bases between them.